The 8 T cell receptor beta chains below all came from one sample that was sequenced in a study of a mutant IDH1 vaccine in newly diagnosed glioma. Described time point: week 35, safety follow-up. Each dose delivered 300 ug of mutant IDH1 20-mer peptide subcutaneously with imiquimod. Assay: immunoSEQ multiplex PCR; the TCRdb copy retains only in-frame clones and omits some. The repertoire holds 31,000 or so clones, with roughly 86% as singletons. Their target antigens are unknown. Sequencing used PBMCs, obtained from a glioma patient whose treatment included an IDH1 peptide vaccine. The receptors originated from a man younger than 40 with glioma.

This clone showed up just a few times. The chain carries TRBV29-1 and TRBJ2-3; 10 bases match TRBD2. Losses at the gene ends were 5 bases for V and 10 bases for J; bases not matched to a gene: 9. This CDR3 is 13 amino acids long. Germline CDR1 is SQVTM and CDR2 is ANQGSEA. CDR3 bases: TGCAGCGTTACTAGCGGGGCTTCTGTGCCGCAGTATTTT. This translates into CSVTSGASVPQYF.

This chain connects TRBV25-1 to TRBJ2-3; possible D gene TRBD2, 6 bases. CDR3 length: 16 residues. CDR1 and CDR2 (germline): MGHDK, SYGVNS. Trimming removed 4 bases from V and 0 bases from J, with 14 bases in between. Here the CDR3 reads CASSGGTFSSTDTQYF. The CDR3 DNA sequence: TGTGCCAGCAGTGGGGGGACTTTTTCTAGCACAGATACGCAGTATTTT.

This rearrangement joins TRBV5-1 to TRBJ2-5, with TRBD2 identical over 11 bases. The CDR3 length is 17 residues. J was trimmed by 4 bases and V by 4 bases; bases with no gene match: 12. Germline CDR1 reads SGHRS; CDR2 reads YFSETQ. DNA of the CDR3: TGCGCCAGCAGCGCTCTAGCGGGAGGTGGGTTAGGAGAGACCCAGTACTTC. This gives the protein CASSALAGGGLGETQYF.

This clone appeared a few times. V is TRBV28 and J is TRBJ2-1; D gene ambiguous. V dropped 6 bases and J dropped 5 bases, with 8 bases sitting between them. The CDR3 consists of 12 residues. CDR1 and CDR2 from the germline V gene are MDHEN and SYDVKM. CDR3 loop: CASRPGNNEQFF. DNA of the CDR3: TGTGCCAGCAGACCTGGAAACAATGAGCAGTTCTTC.

The J gene is TRBJ2-3, the V gene TRBV5-6; 7 nucleotides line up with TRBD1. From germline, CDR1 is SGHDT and CDR2 YYEEEE. There are 13 residues in the CDR3. Trimming cost V 4 bases and J 3 bases; bases outside gene matches: 2. The CDR3 DNA follows: TGTGCCAGCAGCCGACAGGGAACAGATACGCAGTATTTT. Translating gives CASSRQGTDTQYF.

The V call is TRBV6-1, the J call TRBJ1-3, with a tentative D call TRBD1 (6 bases). V shed 7 bases and J shed 10 bases, with 14 bases lying between them. The CDR3 has 12 amino acids. Germline V gives CDR1 MNHNS, CDR2 SASEGT. CDR3 nucleotides: TGTGCCAGCATGTCCTCACAGGGAACCATATATTTT. This translates into CASMSSQGTIYF.

The gene calls are TRBV16 and TRBJ2-1; D gene uncertain. Between the trimmed V and J ends, which lost 2 bases and 7 bases, there was a span of 9 bases. The CDR3 has 13 amino acids. Germline-derived CDR1 and CDR2 are KGHSY and FQNENV. The CDR3 here is CASSQGKKNEQFF. The CDR3 DNA follows: TGTGCCAGCAGCCAAGGTAAGAAGAATGAGCAGTTCTTC. Based on the CDR3 plus reference TRBV16 and TRBJ2-1, the full variable domain is GEEVAQTPKHLVRGEGQKAKLYCAPIKGHSYVFWYQQVLKNEFKFLISFQNENVFDETGMPKERFSAKCLPNSPCSLEIQATKLEDSAVYFCASSQGKKNEQFFGPGTRLTVL.

The genes are TRBV19 and TRBJ2-2; TRBD1 matches at 9 bases. There are 14 residues in the CDR3. Germline trimming cut 3 bases from V and 5 bases from J; bases unmatched to any gene: 1. CDR1 and CDR2 from the germline V gene are LNHDA and SQIVND (reference sequence). CDR3 sequence: CASSIDRGTGELFF. The CDR3 DNA follows: TGTGCCAGTAGTATCGACAGGGGGACCGGGGAGCTGTTTTTT. Supplemented by reference TRBV19 and TRBJ2-2, the full variable domain reads DGGITQSPKYLFRKEGQNVTLSCEQNLNHDAMYWYRQDPGQGLRLIYYSQIVNDFQKGDIAEGYSVSREKKESFPLTVTSAQKNPTAFYLCASSIDRGTGELFFGEGSRLTVL.